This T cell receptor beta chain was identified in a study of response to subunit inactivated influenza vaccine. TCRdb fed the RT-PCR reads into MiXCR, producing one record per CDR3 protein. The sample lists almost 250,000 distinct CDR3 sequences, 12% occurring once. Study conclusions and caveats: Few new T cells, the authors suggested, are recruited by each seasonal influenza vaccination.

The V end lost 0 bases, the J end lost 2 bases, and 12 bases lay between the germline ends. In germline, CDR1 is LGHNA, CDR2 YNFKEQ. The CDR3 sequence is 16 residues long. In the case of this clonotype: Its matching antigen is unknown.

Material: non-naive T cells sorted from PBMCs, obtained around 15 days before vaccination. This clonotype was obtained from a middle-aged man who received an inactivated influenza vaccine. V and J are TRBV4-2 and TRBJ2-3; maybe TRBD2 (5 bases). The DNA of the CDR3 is TGTGCCAGCAGCCAAGAGGCTAGCCTAGACACAGATACGCAGTATTTT. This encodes CASSQEASLDTDTQYF.